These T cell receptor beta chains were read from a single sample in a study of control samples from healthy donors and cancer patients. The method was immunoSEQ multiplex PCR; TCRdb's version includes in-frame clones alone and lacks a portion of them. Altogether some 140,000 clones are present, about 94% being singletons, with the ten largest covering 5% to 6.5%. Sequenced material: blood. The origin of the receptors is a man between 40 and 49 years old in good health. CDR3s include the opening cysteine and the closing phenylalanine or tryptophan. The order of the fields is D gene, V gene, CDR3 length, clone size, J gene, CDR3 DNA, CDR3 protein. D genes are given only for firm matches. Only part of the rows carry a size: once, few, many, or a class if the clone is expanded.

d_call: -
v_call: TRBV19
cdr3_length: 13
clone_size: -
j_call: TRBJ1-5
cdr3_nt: TGTGCCAGTAGTATAGAAGGAGTACGGCCCCAGCATTTT
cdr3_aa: CASSIEGVRPQHF

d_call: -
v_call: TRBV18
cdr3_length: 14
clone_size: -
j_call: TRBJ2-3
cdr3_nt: TGTGCCAGCTCACCCCTTCCGATCACAGATACGCAGTATTTT
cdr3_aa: CASSPLPITDTQYF

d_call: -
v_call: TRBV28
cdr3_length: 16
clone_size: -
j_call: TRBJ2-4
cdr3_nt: TGTGCCAGCAGTTTAAGGGACACCTTAGCCAAAAACATTCAGTACTTC
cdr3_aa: CASSLRDTLAKNIQYF

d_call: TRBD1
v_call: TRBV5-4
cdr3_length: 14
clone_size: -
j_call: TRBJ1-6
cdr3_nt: TGTGCCAGCAGCTTGGGGGGACAGGGTTTACCCCTCCACTTT
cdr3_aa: CASSLGGQGLPLHF

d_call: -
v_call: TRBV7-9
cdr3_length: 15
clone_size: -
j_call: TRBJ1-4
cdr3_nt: TGTGCCAGCAGCCCTGGACTGACTCCGAATGAAAAACTGTTTTTT
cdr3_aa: CASSPGLTPNEKLFF

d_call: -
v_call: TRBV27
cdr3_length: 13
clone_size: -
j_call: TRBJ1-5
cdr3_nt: TGTGCCAGCAGCCCCTTCGGCAATCAGCCCCAGCATTTT
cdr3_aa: CASSPFGNQPQHF

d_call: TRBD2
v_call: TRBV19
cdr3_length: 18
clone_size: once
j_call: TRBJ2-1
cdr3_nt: TGTGCCAGTAGTATAAACGGACTAGCGGGGGGGTCCTACAATGAGCAGTTCTTC
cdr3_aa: CASSINGLAGGSYNEQFF

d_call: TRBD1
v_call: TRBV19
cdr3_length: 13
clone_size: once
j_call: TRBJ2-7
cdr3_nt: TGTGCCAGTAGGGTGGGACAGACAGGCGAGCAGTACTTC
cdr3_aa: CASRVGQTGEQYF

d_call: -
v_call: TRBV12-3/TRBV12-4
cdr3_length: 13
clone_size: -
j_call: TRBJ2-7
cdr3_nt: TGTGCCAGCAGCCCCGGGGGTTTCTACGAGCAGTACTTC
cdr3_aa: CASSPGGFYEQYF

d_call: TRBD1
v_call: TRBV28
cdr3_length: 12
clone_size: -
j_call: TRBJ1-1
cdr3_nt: TGTGCCAGCAGTTTATTCAGGGGGGAAGCTTTCTTT
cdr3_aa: CASSLFRGEAFF

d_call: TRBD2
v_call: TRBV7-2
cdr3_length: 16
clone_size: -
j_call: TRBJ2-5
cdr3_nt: TGTGCCAGCAGCACCTCGACTAGCGGGGGCCAAGAGACCCAGTACTTC
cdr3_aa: CASSTSTSGGQETQYF

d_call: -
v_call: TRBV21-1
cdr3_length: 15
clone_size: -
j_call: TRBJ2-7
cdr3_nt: TGTGCCGGACCAAGACAGGGAAGGATAGGCCACGAGCAGTACTTC
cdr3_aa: CAGPRQGRIGHEQYF

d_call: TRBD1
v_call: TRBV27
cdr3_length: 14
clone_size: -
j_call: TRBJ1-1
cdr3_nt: TGTGCCAGCAGTTTCTCCGGGACAGTCACTGAAGCTTTCTTT
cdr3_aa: CASSFSGTVTEAFF

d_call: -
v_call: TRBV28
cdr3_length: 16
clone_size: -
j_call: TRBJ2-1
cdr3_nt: TGTGCCAGCAGTTTATGGGCGGACCAAGTTTACAATGAGCAGTTCTTC
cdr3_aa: CASSLWADQVYNEQFF

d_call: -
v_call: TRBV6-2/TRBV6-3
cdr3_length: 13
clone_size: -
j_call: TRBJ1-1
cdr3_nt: TGTGCCAGCAGTTTTACAGGGAACACTGAAGCTTTCTTT
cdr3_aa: CASSFTGNTEAFF

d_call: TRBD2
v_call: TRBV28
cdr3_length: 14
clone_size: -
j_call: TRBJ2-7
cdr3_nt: TGTGCCAGCCAAAGCGGGGGGGTTCTCTACGAGCAGTACTTC
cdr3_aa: CASQSGGVLYEQYF

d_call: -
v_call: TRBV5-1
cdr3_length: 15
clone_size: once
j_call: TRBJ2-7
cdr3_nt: TGCGCCAGCAGCGCATCAGGTTCACTTAACTACGAGCAGTACTTC
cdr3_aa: CASSASGSLNYEQYF

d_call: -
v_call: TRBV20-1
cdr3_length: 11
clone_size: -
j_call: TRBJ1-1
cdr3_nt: TGCAGTGCGCGGGCAAACACTGAAGCTTTCTTT
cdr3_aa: CSARANTEAFF

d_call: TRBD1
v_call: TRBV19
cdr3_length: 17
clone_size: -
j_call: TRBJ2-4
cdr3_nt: TGTGCCAGCCGAAGGAACACAGGGGGTTTTACCAAAAACATTCAGTACTTC
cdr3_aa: CASRRNTGGFTKNIQYF

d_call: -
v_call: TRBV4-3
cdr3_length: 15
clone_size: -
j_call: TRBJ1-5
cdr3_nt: TGCGCCAGCAGCCAAGACCGCGTAACCCTTCAGCCCCAGCATTTT
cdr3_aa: CASSQDRVTLQPQHF

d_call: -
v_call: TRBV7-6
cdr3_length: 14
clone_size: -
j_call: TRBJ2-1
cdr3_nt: TGTGCCAGCAGCTCGCCCCTCTCCTACAATGAGCAGTTCTTC
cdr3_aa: CASSSPLSYNEQFF

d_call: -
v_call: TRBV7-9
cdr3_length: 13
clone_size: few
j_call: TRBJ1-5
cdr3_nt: TGTGCCAGCAGCTTAGGAGAGAGCCAGCCCCAGCATTTT
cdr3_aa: CASSLGESQPQHF

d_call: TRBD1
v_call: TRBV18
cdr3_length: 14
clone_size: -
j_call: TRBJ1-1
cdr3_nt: TGTGCCAGCTCACTGGGGACAGGGGGGACTGAAGCTTTCTTT
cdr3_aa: CASSLGTGGTEAFF

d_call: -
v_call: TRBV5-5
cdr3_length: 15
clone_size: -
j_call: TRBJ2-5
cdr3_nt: TGTGCCAGCAGCTCCTATAATGGGATGAGGGAGACCCAGTACTTC
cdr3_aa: CASSSYNGMRETQYF

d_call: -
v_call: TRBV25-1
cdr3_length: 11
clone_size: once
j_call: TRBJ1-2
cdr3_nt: TGTGCCAGCAGTGCGAACTATGGCTACACCTTC
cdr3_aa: CASSANYGYTF

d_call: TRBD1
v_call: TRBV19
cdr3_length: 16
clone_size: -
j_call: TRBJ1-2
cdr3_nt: TGTGCCAGTAGTATTATAAGGACAGGAGTTAACTATGGCTACACCTTC
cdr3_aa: CASSIIRTGVNYGYTF

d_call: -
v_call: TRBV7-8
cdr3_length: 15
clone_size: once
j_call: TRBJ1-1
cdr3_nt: TGTGCCAGCAGCTTAGAGGAGGGTAGGGTCAGTGAAGCTTTCTTT
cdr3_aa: CASSLEEGRVSEAFF

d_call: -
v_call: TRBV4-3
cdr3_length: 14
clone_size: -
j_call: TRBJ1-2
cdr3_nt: TGCGCCAGCAGCCAAGAGCTGGCCCACTATGGCTACACCTTC
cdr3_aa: CASSQELAHYGYTF

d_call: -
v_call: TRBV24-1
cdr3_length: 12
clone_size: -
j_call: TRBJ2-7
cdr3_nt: TGTGCCACCAGTGAGGTGGGACAAGAGCAGTACTTC
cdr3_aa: CATSEVGQEQYF

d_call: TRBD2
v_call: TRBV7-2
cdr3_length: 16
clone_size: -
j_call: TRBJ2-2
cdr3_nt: TGTGCCAGCAGTCTAGCGGGGGGGATTAATGCCGGGGAGCTGTTTTTT
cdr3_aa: CASSLAGGINAGELFF

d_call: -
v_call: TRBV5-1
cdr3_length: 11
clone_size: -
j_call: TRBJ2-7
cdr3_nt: TGCGCCAGCAGCCCAGGTTACGAGCAGTACTTC
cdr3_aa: CASSPGYEQYF